These 5 T cell receptor beta chains share one sample of origin, sequenced in a study of blood T cells in healthy people across ages. A second PCR of roughly 6 to 12 cycles used a sample-barcoded 5' primer and a J-beta primer mix. TCRdb processed the 5' RACE reads anew with MiXCR; each CDR3 protein has one entry. This sample has roughly 1,300,000 distinct CDR3 sequences; approximately 60% occur once, and the top ten carry 5.5% to 8%. The sequencing sample was made of blood. All receptors come from a man aged 18 to 35 in good health.

This clonotype was counted between two and nine times. The V gene is TRBV12-3 or TRBV12-4, the J gene TRBJ2-1; D might be TRBD1 (5 bases). Trimming shortened V by 1 base and J by 6 bases, and 19 bases separated the two germline ends. CDR3 size: 17 residues. For the CDR3, the DNA is TGTGCCAGCAGTTTAGTAAATATCGGACCAGGGCCCAATGAGCAGTTCTTC. Its protein is CASSLVNIGPGPNEQFF.

This chain links TRBV4-1 with TRBJ2-4; the D gene is possibly TRBD2 (6 bases). The J call is in doubt because the DNA end fits TRBJ2-7 better. The CDR3 is made up of 15 amino acids. Germline V gene sequence: CDR1 MGHRA, CDR2 YSYEKL. The CDR3 nucleotides read TGCGCCAGCAGCCAAAGGAGCGGGTATACCTACGAGCAGTACTTC. It is translated as CASSQRSGYTYEQYF.

This clonotype was seen more than once but under ten times. This chain joins TRBV12-3 or TRBV12-4 and TRBJ2-4, with no clear D. The CDR3 has 18 residues. The V and J ends lost 6 bases and 8 bases respectively, with 29 bases between them. The CDR3 region has the DNA TGTGCCAGCAGCTATAACACCCAAAGTGATGTAAAAGAGTACATTCAGTACTTC. Translation: CASSYNTQSDVKEYIQYF.

The rearrangement links TRBV29-1 to TRBJ2-5; D is ambiguous. The DNA matches TRBJ2-7 better at its end, which makes the J call doubtful. The CDR3 loop spans 11 amino acids. Germline CDR1 and CDR2: SQVTM and ANQGSEA. The CDR3 loop is CSVIKGYEQYF. CDR3 DNA: TGCAGCGTGATAAAGGGTTACGAGCAGTACTTC.

The sample holds a few counts of this clonotype. The chain uses TRBV11-1 and TRBJ2-2; D is perhaps TRBD1 (6 bases). Germline-derived CDR1 and CDR2 are SGHAT and FQDESV (reference sequence). This CDR3 contains 17 residues. V gave up 5 bases and J gave up 5 bases, with 21 bases separating them. The CDR3 DNA follows: TGTGCCAGCAGCCATCCCCCAACAGGGTCCGGTACCGGGGAGCTGTTTTTT. It specifies CASSHPPTGSGTGELFF.